The 13 T cell receptor beta chains reported below all come from one sample, sequenced in a study of blood T cell repertoires in COVID-19. TCRdb keeps only in-frame clones here, not all; method: immunoSEQ multiplex PCR. Among roughly 340,000 clones listed, roughly 90% were seen once. The specimen was peripheral blood. The receptor set was obtained from a woman between 70 and 85 years old with COVID-19, enrolled during active disease.

The chain has TRBV5-1 and TRBJ1-2; 10 bases align to TRBD1. The CDR3 is 16 amino acids. Germline assignment: CDR1 SGHRS and CDR2 YFSETQ. V was pared by 4 bases and J by 2 bases, with 8 bases of the junction left unmatched. DNA of the CDR3: TGCGCCAGCAGCCCCGGGACAGGGGACTTCAACTATGGCTACACCTTC. Protein sequence: CASSPGTGDFNYGYTF.

This clone was recorded once. This chain uses TRBV10-3 with TRBJ1-1; D might be TRBD1 (5 bases). Looked up from germline, CDR1 is ENHRY and CDR2 is SYGVKD. Trimming pared 8 bases from V and 6 bases from J, leaving 19 bases between. This CDR3 is built from 14 residues. The CDR3 is CAIASPGQIAEAFF. The CDR3 coding sequence is TGTGCCATCGCGAGCCCAGGGCAGATCGCTGAAGCTTTCTTT.

The chain is built from TRBV10-3 and TRBJ2-1; possible D gene TRBD1, 6 bases. V lost 6 bases and J lost 3, with 12 bases in between. The CDR3 runs 14 residues. Looked up from germline, CDR1 is ENHRY and CDR2 is SYGVKD. Here the CDR3 reads CAISSGTIYNEQFF. As DNA, the CDR3 is TGTGCCATCAGCTCCGGGACAATCTACAATGAGCAGTTCTTC.

This chain joins TRBV7-9 and TRBJ1-5, with D possibly TRBD1 on 6 matching bases. The length of the CDR3 is 15 residues. V shed 5 bases and J shed 3 bases, with 14 bases lying between them. The germline V gene has CDR1 SEHNR and CDR2 FQNEAQ (reference sequence). CDR3: CASSPDRTDNQPQHF. CDR3 in DNA: TGTGCCAGCAGCCCTGATAGGACAGACAATCAGCCCCAGCATTTT.

V and J are TRBV27 and TRBJ1-2; D is unclear. Looked up from germline, CDR1 is MNHEY and CDR2 is SMNVEV (reference sequence). The CDR3 totals 13 residues. V lost 5 bases and J lost 8, with 15 bases in between. CDR3 sequence: CASSLDPRGGYTF. Written as DNA, the CDR3 is TGTGCCAGCAGTCTAGACCCACGCGGAGGCTACACCTTC.

CDR3 nucleotides: TGTGCCAGCAGCCCACTACTCCCAGCTCGAGACAATGAGCAGTTCTTC. Translation gives CASSPLLPARDNEQFF. The V and J genes are TRBV5-6 and TRBJ2-1; D not resolved. The CDR3 length is 16 residues. The V end was cut by 4 bases, the J end by 5 bases, with 19 bases between. Germline V CDR1 and CDR2: SGHDT, YYEEEE.

The rearrangement links TRBV3-1 (or the pseudogene TRBV3-2) to TRBJ2-3, with D unresolved. The CDR3 totals 13 residues. Germline V gene lookup returns CDR1 LGHDT and CDR2 YNNKEL (reference sequence). Trimming took 1 base from V and 6 from J, leaving 8 bases between them. CDR3: CASSQGFPDTQYF. CDR3 DNA: TGTGCCAGCAGCCAAGGTTTTCCTGATACGCAGTATTTT.

The chain is built from TRBV28 and TRBJ1-1, with TRBD1 identical over 7 bases. J gave up 8 bases and V 3 bases, and 9 bases lay outside the gene matches. CDR1 is MDHEN and CDR2 is SYDVKM in the germline V gene. This CDR3 has 14 amino acids. CDR3: CASSLSTGVLEAFF. The CDR3 DNA follows: TGTGCCAGCAGTTTGTCTACAGGGGTTTTGGAAGCTTTCTTT. Full variable domain (outside the CDR3, taken from reference TRBV28 and TRBJ1-1): DVKVTQSSRYLVKRTGEKVFLECVQDMDHENMFWYRQDPGLGLRLIYFSYDVKMKEKGDIPEGYSVSREKKERFSLILESASTNQTSMYLCASSLSTGVLEAFFGQGTRLTVV.

The chain links TRBV6-6 to TRBJ1-3, with 7 bases identical to TRBD1. The CDR3 length is 16 residues. V trimming: 2 bases; J trimming: 4 bases; junction bases outside the gene matches: 8. From germline, CDR1 is MNHNY and CDR2 SVGAGI (reference sequence). In DNA form, the CDR3 reads TGTGCCAGCAGTTACCAGAGACAGGGCCACGGAAACACCATATATTTT. It encodes CASSYQRQGHGNTIYF.

The CDR3 sequence is CAWSRNLLQGKTEAFF. The CDR3 DNA follows: TGTGCCTGGAGTAGAAACCTTTTACAGGGTAAGACTGAAGCTTTCTTT. The chain carries TRBV30 and TRBJ1-1; TRBD1 is a possible D gene (6 bases). Germline V gives CDR1 GTSNPN, CDR2 SVGIG (reference sequence). V shed 2 bases and J shed 5 bases, with 21 bases lying between them. This CDR3 has 16 amino acids.

This rearrangement joins TRBV4-2 to TRBJ1-2; 9 positions match TRBD1. V was clipped by 1 base and J by 6 bases; unmatched bases: 3. CDR1 and CDR2 (germline): LGHNA, YNFKEQ. The CDR3 is made up of 14 amino acids. DNA of the CDR3: TGTGCCAGCAGCCAAGTAGGGACAGGGAATGGCTACACCTTC. It is translated as CASSQVGTGNGYTF.

The count of this clone is one. The chain employs TRBV2 and TRBJ1-3; no clear D. Germline CDR1 is SNHLY and CDR2 is FYNNEI. The CDR3 runs 16 residues. V lost 7 bases and J lost 1, with 17 bases in between. CDR3 sequence reads: CASNRQVGLSGNTIYF. The DNA of the CDR3 is TGTGCCAGCAATCGACAAGTAGGCTTGTCTGGAAACACCATATATTTT.

CDR3 DNA sequence: TGTGCCAGCAGCTTCGGTAAGAGCAATCAGCCCCAGCATTTT. Translation gives CASSFGKSNQPQHF. The gene calls are TRBV7-8 and TRBJ1-5; D unclear. The germline V gene encodes CDR1 SGHVS and CDR2 FQNEAQ. The V end lost 3 bases, the J end lost 1 base, and 7 bases lay between the germline ends. The CDR3 is 14 amino acids.